This passage covers 14 T cell receptor beta chains from one sample sequenced in a study of T cells expressing NK-cell markers. TCRdb reworked the 5' RACE reads into one entry per CDR3 protein, no DNA. The listing records roughly 170,000 distinct CDR3 sequences. Sequencing was performed on blood T cells: a sorted CD56 or NKG2C T cell subset, CD4+ or CD8+ T cells, or bulk PBMC T cells (not recorded which). These receptors were obtained from a woman between 18 and 70 years old in good health.

V is TRBV7-9 and J is TRBJ2-7; TCRdb lists TRBD1, though no DNA is available to test this call. This CDR3 spans 17 amino acids. CDR1 is SEHNR and CDR2 is FQNEAQ in the germline V gene (reference sequence). The CDR3 sequence is CASSEQRALNRVYEQYF.

The chain has TRBV2 and TRBJ2-5; no DNA is available, so the TRBD1 call from TCRdb remains unchecked. This CDR3 is built from 14 residues. CDR1 is SNHLY, CDR2 FYNNEI, per germline. The chain's CDR3 is CASRGQGAGETQYF.

The V and J genes are TRBV15 and TRBJ2-3; as DNA is missing, the TRBD2 call by TCRdb cannot be tested. Germline CDR1 and CDR2: LNHNV and YYDKDF (reference sequence). This CDR3 is built from 17 residues. The CDR3 loop reads CATSRGETSGDTDTQYF.

The chain employs TRBV14 and TRBJ2-1; TCRdb's D call of TRBD2 is untestable without DNA. This CDR3 spans 13 amino acids. Germline CDR1 SGHDN, CDR2 FVKESK. CDR3 sequence reads: CASGLLSYNEQFF.

The V and J genes are TRBV14 and TRBJ2-5; TCRdb's assignment of TRBD1 cannot be checked, as there is no DNA. This CDR3 has 15 amino acids. The germline gives CDR1 SGHDN, CDR2 FVKESK. The chain's CDR3 is CASSLASGPQETQYF.

This sequence joins TRBV7-2 and TRBJ1-1. This CDR3 has 14 amino acids. CDR1 SGHTA and CDR2 FQGNSA come from the germline V gene. The CDR3 region is CASSSGFGDTEAFF. The full variable domain, rest sourced from reference TRBV7-2 and TRBJ1-1, is GAGVSQSPSNKVTEKGKDVELRCDPISGHTALYWYRQSLGQGLEFLIYFQGNSAPDKSGLPSDRFSAERTGGSVSTLTIQRTQQEDSAVYLCASSSGFGDTEAFFGQGTRLTVV.

V usage is TRBV12-3 or TRBV12-4 and J usage is TRBJ2-2; TCRdb names TRBD1, which stays unverified in the absence of DNA. This CDR3 has 14 amino acids. The CDR3 spells CASSLVGTAGELFF.

The chain carries TRBV6-2 or TRBV6-3 and TRBJ2-5; the TCRdb call, TRBD1, lacks DNA for checking. The CDR3 is made up of 12 amino acids. Germline CDR1 is MNHEY and CDR2 is SVGEGT. This CDR3 is CASSPGSETQYF.

The chain recombines TRBV2 with TRBJ2-5; the D call of TRBD1 rests on TCRdb alone, since no DNA is present to check it. This CDR3 is built from 14 residues. The germline gives CDR1 SNHLY, CDR2 FYNNEI. The CDR3 is CASSGDRRSETQYF.

The chain recombines TRBV15 with TRBJ2-3. The CDR3 covers 14 residues. Germline V gives CDR1 LNHNV, CDR2 YYDKDF (reference sequence). The chain's CDR3 is CATSRVPGADTQYF. Looking up the rest from reference TRBV15 and TRBJ2-3 gives the full variable domain: DAMVIQNPRYQVTQFGKPVTLSCSQTLNHNVMYWYQQKSSQAPKLLFHYYDKDFNNEADTPDNFQSRRPNTSFCFLDIRSPGLGDTAMYLCATSRVPGADTQYFGPGTRLTVL.

The CDR3 loop is CASSIQIGDTQYF. V is TRBV27 and J is TRBJ2-3. The length of the CDR3 is 13 residues. CDR1 MNHEY and CDR2 SMNVEV come from the germline V gene (reference sequence).

The chain employs TRBV11-2 and TRBJ2-4; the D call of TRBD1 rests on TCRdb alone, since no DNA is present to check it. This CDR3 contains 12 residues. The germline V gene has CDR1 SGHAT and CDR2 FQNNGV. The CDR3 here is CASSSGVNIQYF. The full variable domain, its missing parts supplied by reference TRBV11-2 and TRBJ2-4, is EAGVAQSPRYKIIEKRQSVAFWCNPISGHATLYWYQQILGQGPKLLIQFQNNGVVDDSQLPKDRFSAERLKGVDSTLKIQPAKLEDSAVYLCASSSGVNIQYFGAGTRLSVL.

The V and J genes are TRBV7-6 and TRBJ2-7. The germline V gene has CDR1 SGHVS and CDR2 FNYEAQ. The CDR3 loop spans 11 amino acids. CDR3 loop: CASSSGDEQYF.

The gene calls are TRBV10-3 and TRBJ2-3; TCRdb proposes TRBD2, but this gene call is untestable without DNA. This CDR3 contains 16 residues. Germline CDR1 is ENHRY and CDR2 is SYGVKD. The CDR3 spells CAISPPGAGGRDTQYF.